What follows are 21 T cell receptor beta chains derived from one specimen sequenced in a study of blood T cell repertoires in COVID-19. Data came from immunoSEQ multiplex PCR; TCRdb stores just in-frame clones and leaves some out. The sample lists some 150,000 clones; roughly 80% were seen once. The sample was peripheral blood. These receptors originate from a woman between 55 and 75 years old with COVID-19, enrolled during active disease.

The V and J genes are TRBV5-1 and TRBJ1-1, with a possible D match to TRBD1 (5 bases). The CDR3 extends over 13 amino acids. Between the trimmed V and J ends, which lost 2 bases and 7 bases, there was a span of 12 bases. CDR1 and CDR2 from the germline V gene are SGHRS and YFSETQ. The CDR3 DNA reads as TGCGCCAGCAGCTTCGGAAGGGGCCTTGAAGCTTTCTTT. Translation gives CASSFGRGLEAFF.

The chain is built from TRBV7-2 and TRBJ1-6; tentatively, D is TRBD1 (5 bases). V shed 3 bases and J shed 9 bases, with 6 bases lying between them. Germline-derived CDR1 and CDR2 are SGHTA and FQGNSA. This CDR3 comprises 12 residues. CDR3 region: CASSFGASPLHF. For the CDR3, the DNA is TGTGCCAGCAGCTTTGGGGCTTCACCCCTCCACTTT.

The chain carries TRBV18 and TRBJ2-1; TRBD2 matches 8 bases. The V and J ends lost 3 bases and 5 bases, in that order; junction bases with no gene match: 6. The germline V gene has CDR1 KGHSH and CDR2 LQKENI. CDR3 size: 15 residues. The CDR3, as DNA: TGTGCCAGCTCACCCCGTAGCGGGAAGAACAATGAGCAGTTCTTC. Translation gives CASSPRSGKNNEQFF.

This chain joins TRBV5-6 and TRBJ1-5, with TRBD1 as a possible D gene (5 bases). Trimming shortened V by 0 bases and J by 3 bases, and 7 bases separated the two germline ends. The germline V gene encodes CDR1 SGHDT and CDR2 YYEEEE. The CDR3 sequence is 14 residues long. The CDR3 DNA reads TGTGCCAGCAGCTTGGGACAGATCAATCAGCCCCAGCATTTT. The encoded protein is CASSLGQINQPQHF. Variable domain in full (rest from reference TRBV5-6 and TRBJ1-5): DAGVTQSPTHLIKTRGQQVTLRCSPKSGHDTVSWYQQALGQGPQFIFQYYEEEERQRGNFPDRFSGHQFPNYSSELNVNALLLGDSALYLCASSLGQINQPQHFGDGTRLSIL.

The V call is TRBV19, the J call TRBJ1-2, with a weak D call TRBD1 (5 bases). Per germline, CDR1 LNHDA and CDR2 SQIVND (reference sequence). V was trimmed by 5 bases and J by 6 bases, leaving 19 bases between them. This CDR3 is built from 15 residues. The CDR3 spells CASSVEKPTAHGYTF. CDR3 nucleotide sequence: TGTGCCAGTAGTGTGGAAAAACCGACAGCCCATGGCTACACCTTC.

This clone has only a few counts. The genes are TRBV25-1 and TRBJ2-7; weak D call: TRBD2 (6 bases). V shed 6 bases and J shed 7 bases, with 19 bases lying between them. CDR1 and CDR2 from the germline V gene are MGHDK and SYGVNS. This CDR3 comprises 14 residues. The CDR3 loop reads CASSSSSGAEEQYF. DNA for the CDR3: TGTGCCAGCAGCTCCTCTTCGGGAGCGGAAGAGCAGTACTTC.

This sequence joins TRBV9 and TRBJ1-6, with 10 bases matching TRBD1. CDR3 length: 17 amino acids. Germline V gives CDR1 SGDLS, CDR2 YYNGEE. Trimming removed 3 bases from V and 5 bases from J; junction bases left unmatched: 8. This CDR3 reads CASSARGQGLNNSPLHF. The DNA of the CDR3 is TGTGCCAGCAGCGCGAGGGGACAGGGGTTGAATAATTCACCCCTCCACTTT.

V gene TRBV5-3 combines with J gene TRBJ2-7; 10 bases match TRBD1. TRBV5-3 is an ORF; its function is uncertain. V lost 4 bases and J lost 5; bases outside the gene matches: 9. CDR3 length: 15 amino acids. For the CDR3, the DNA is TGTGCCAGAAGCCGACAGGGGGCCCCAGCCAACGAGCAGTACGTC. It yields the protein CARSRQGAPANEQYV.

The rearrangement joins TRBV14 to TRBJ2-7; a weak D match, TRBD1 (6 bases). The CDR3 consists of 14 residues. Germline values: CDR1 SGHDN, CDR2 FVKESK. V was cut by 3 bases and J by 0 bases, with 9 bases left in between. This CDR3 reads CASSQWDNSYEQYF. The CDR3 bases are TGTGCCAGCAGCCAGTGGGACAACTCCTACGAGCAGTACTTC.

The chain joins TRBV9 to TRBJ1-1; 7 nucleotides match TRBD1. The germline gives CDR1 SGDLS, CDR2 YYNGEE. J gave up 0 bases and V 4 bases, and 6 bases lay outside the gene matches. CDR3 length equals 15 residues. CDR3 sequence: CASSPLGTVNTEAFF. Here the CDR3 DNA reads TGTGCCAGCAGCCCCCTCGGGACAGTGAACACTGAAGCTTTCTTT.

The J gene is TRBJ2-1, the V gene TRBV7-3; D is possibly TRBD1 (5 bases). This CDR3 is built from 14 residues. V was shortened by 2 bases and J by 10 bases, with 15 bases between the two germline ends. The V gene's germline CDR1 is SGHTA and CDR2 FQGTGA. CDR3 bases: TGTGCCAGCAGCTTAGACTCACAGGCTTTAGAGCAGTTCTTC. It is translated as CASSLDSQALEQFF.

The chain carries TRBV7-9 and TRBJ1-2, with D maybe TRBD1 (5 bases). Trimming cost V 2 bases and J 4 bases, with 11 bases left between them. This CDR3 contains 14 residues. The germline CDR1 and CDR2 sequences are SEHNR and FQNEAQ (reference sequence). This CDR3 is CASSLPQGAYGYTF. CDR3 nucleotides: TGTGCCAGCAGCTTACCCCAGGGCGCCTATGGCTACACCTTC.

V and J are TRBV10-1 and TRBJ2-7, with 8 bases fitting TRBD2. J was trimmed by 4 bases and V by 6 bases; bases with no gene match: 8. Looked up from germline, CDR1 is WNHNN and CDR2 is SYGVQD (reference sequence). The CDR3 is 14 amino acids. DNA for the CDR3: TGCGCCAGCAGCCCCGGGACTAGAGTTTACGAGCAGTACTTC. It yields the protein CASSPGTRVYEQYF.

The chain carries TRBV7-2 and TRBJ2-5; 7 positions agree with TRBD1. The CDR3 has 14 amino acids. V dropped 1 base and J dropped 5; count of bases not matched to a gene: 4. From germline, CDR1 is SGHTA and CDR2 FQGNSA. The CDR3 region is CASSLGQGPETQYF. The CDR3 bases are TGTGCCAGCAGCTTAGGACAGGGTCCGGAGACCCAGTACTTC.

The J gene is TRBJ1-5, the V gene TRBV10-2; D is ambiguous. There are 13 residues in the CDR3. Per germline, CDR1 WSHSY and CDR2 SAAADI. With 1 base removed from V and 7 bases from J, the gap between germline ends came to 8 bases. CDR3 region: CASSELVRQPQHF. CDR3 DNA: TGCGCCAGCAGTGAGTTAGTACGGCAGCCCCAGCATTTT.

The rearrangement joins TRBV5-5 to TRBJ1-1; 10 bases map to TRBD1. The CDR3 extends over 15 amino acids. Per germline, CDR1 SGHKS and CDR2 YYEKEE (reference sequence). Unmatched junction bases numbered 4, after V lost 4 bases and J lost 1 base. CDR3 amino acids: CASSPGTGANTEAFF. The DNA for the CDR3 is TGTGCCAGCAGCCCTGGGACAGGGGCGAACACTGAAGCTTTCTTT.

V usage is TRBV5-1 and J usage is TRBJ2-1; a possible D gene is TRBD1 (6 bases). There are 15 residues in the CDR3. Trimming took 3 bases from V and 4 from J, leaving 14 bases between them. Per the germline V gene, CDR1 is SGHRS and CDR2 is YFSETQ. CDR3 DNA: TGCGCCAGCAGCTCAGGGGACAAGCCTTACAATGAGCAGTTCTTC. Translation gives CASSSGDKPYNEQFF.

In this sample, this clone turned up a few times. The chain carries TRBV5-6 and TRBJ1-3; 9 nucleotides align to TRBD1. The CDR3 has 15 amino acids. V was clipped by 0 bases and J by 5 bases; unmatched bases: 3. The germline gives CDR1 SGHDT, CDR2 YYEEEE. The CDR3 nucleotides read TGTGCCAGCAGCTTGGCGACAGGGGGGAGAAACACCATATATTTT. Translated, it gives CASSLATGGRNTIYF.

The chain is built from TRBV7-8 and TRBJ2-7, with 7 positions matching TRBD2. There are 16 residues in the CDR3. Germline CDR1 SGHVS, CDR2 FQNEAQ. J gave up 0 bases and V 3 bases, and 8 bases lay outside the gene matches. The CDR3 region has the DNA TGTGCCAGCAGCTTGCGTAGGGGCGGGGGCTCCTACGAGCAGTACTTC. This codes for CASSLRRGGGSYEQYF. The full variable domain, its missing parts supplied by reference TRBV7-8 and TRBJ2-7, is GAGVSQSPRYKVAKRGQDVALRCDPISGHVSLFWYQQALGQGPEFLTYFQNEAQLDKSGLPSDRFFAERPEGSVSTLKIQRTQQEDSAVYLCASSLRRGGGSYEQYFGPGTRLTVT.

The chain has TRBV11-2 and TRBJ2-3; a possible D gene is TRBD1 (5 bases). The V end was cut by 5 bases, the J end by 0 bases, with 12 bases between. Germline values: CDR1 SGHAT, CDR2 FQNNGV. The CDR3 has 15 amino acids. CDR3 protein: CASSVRQRSTDTQYF. As DNA, the CDR3 is TGTGCCAGCAGCGTAAGACAGAGAAGCACAGATACGCAGTATTTT. Full variable domain (missing parts from reference TRBV11-2 and TRBJ2-3): EAGVAQSPRYKIIEKRQSVAFWCNPISGHATLYWYQQILGQGPKLLIQFQNNGVVDDSQLPKDRFSAERLKGVDSTLKIQPAKLEDSAVYLCASSVRQRSTDTQYFGPGTRLTVL.

This chain uses TRBV14 with TRBJ1-1; no clear D. The CDR3 is 15 amino acids. Germline CDR1 reads SGHDN; CDR2 reads FVKESK. V shed 1 base and J shed 0 bases, with 9 bases lying between them. The DNA of the CDR3 is TGTGCCAGCAGCCAAGTACTGGGCGTGAACACTGAAGCTTTCTTT. It specifies CASSQVLGVNTEAFF. Variable domain in full (rest from reference TRBV14 and TRBJ1-1): EAGVTQFPSHSVIEKGQTVTLRCDPISGHDNLYWYRRVMGKEIKFLLHFVKESKQDESGMPNNRFLAERTGGTYSTLKVQPAELEDSGVYFCASSQVLGVNTEAFFGQGTRLTVV.